The present TCR beta chain was sequenced within a study of cytomegalovirus exposure and HLA in healthy donors. General observations from the study: Highly shared sequence variants in one cluster were likely a sequencing artifact. Fewer N-insertions (relative to the 666-donor mean) were reportedly seen in an Asian-associated ancestry cluster in a later analysis.

A note on this clone: Its antigen is not known.

PCR primers comprised 60 Vbeta and 13 Jbeta primers. Some clones are missing from TCRdb's copy, which holds only in-frame ones; the method was immunoSEQ multiplex PCR. The sample contains 200,000 or so clones, about 86% of which appear only once. The receptor's source is a woman aged 18-29 years in good health and CMV-seropositive. The sequencing sample was made of PBMCs.

The CDR3: CATSRGTGDHTDTQYF. The CDR3 region has the DNA TGTGCCACCAGCAGAGGGACAGGGGATCACACAGATACGCAGTATTTT. The chain employs TRBV15 and TRBJ2-3; 9 bases are shared with TRBD1. Looked up from germline, CDR1 is LNHNV and CDR2 is YYDKDF (reference sequence). This CDR3 has 16 amino acids. J gave up 2 bases and V 1 base, and 4 bases lay outside the gene matches.